The T cell receptor beta chain described here comes from a study of T cells in Graves' hyperthyroidism and ophthalmopathy. RNA transcripts gave rise to amplified TCR beta CDR3 regions. The HTBI primer set drove a first-round RT-PCR of the TCR CDR3. TCRdb reprocessed the multiplex PCR reads with MiXCR, giving one entry per CDR3 protein. The sample includes approximately 700,000 distinct CDR3 sequences, 45% of them seen just once. This CDR3 has 14 residues. Deletions cut 6 bases from V and 2 bases from J, with 10 bases between. The germline V gene encodes CDR1 MNHNS and CDR2 SASEGT. This clonotype has just a few counts.

The gene calls are TRBV6-1 and TRBJ2-2; D call uncertain. The sequencing input was peripheral blood or thyroid tissue (not recorded which). The receptor was isolated from an adult man with Graves' disease, either hyperthyroidism or ophthalmopathy (not recorded which). The CDR3 DNA is TGTGCCAGCAGGGACCGTGTAAACACCGGGGAGCTGTTTTTT. This codes for CASRDRVNTGELFF.